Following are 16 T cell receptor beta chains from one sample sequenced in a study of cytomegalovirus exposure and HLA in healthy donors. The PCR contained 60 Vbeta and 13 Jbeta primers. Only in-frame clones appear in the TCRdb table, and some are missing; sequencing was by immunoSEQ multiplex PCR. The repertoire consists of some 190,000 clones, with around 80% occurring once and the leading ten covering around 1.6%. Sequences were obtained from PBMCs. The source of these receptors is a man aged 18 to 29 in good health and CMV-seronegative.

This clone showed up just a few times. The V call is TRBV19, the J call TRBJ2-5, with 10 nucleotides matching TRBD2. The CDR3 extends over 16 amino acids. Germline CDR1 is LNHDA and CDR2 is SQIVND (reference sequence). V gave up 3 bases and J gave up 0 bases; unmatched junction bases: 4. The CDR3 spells CASSMGLAPYQETQYF. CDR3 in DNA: TGTGCCAGTAGTATGGGACTAGCGCCCTACCAAGAGACCCAGTACTTC.

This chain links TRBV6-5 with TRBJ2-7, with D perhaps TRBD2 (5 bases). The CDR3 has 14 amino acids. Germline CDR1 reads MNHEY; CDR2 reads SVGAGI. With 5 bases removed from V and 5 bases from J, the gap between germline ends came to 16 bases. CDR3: CASSNGRRIHEQYF. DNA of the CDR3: TGTGCCAGCAGTAATGGCAGGAGGATACACGAGCAGTACTTC.

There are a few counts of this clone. CDR3 nucleotides: TGCAGCGTTGAGTGGTGGGACAGGGTTAGGAATGAGCAGTTCTTC. Its protein is CSVEWWDRVRNEQFF. This chain connects TRBV29-1 to TRBJ2-1; 9 nucleotides align to TRBD1. This CDR3 has 15 residues. Germline V gene lookup returns CDR1 SQVTM and CDR2 ANQGSEA. The ends lost 3 bases at V and 7 bases at J; junction bases unmatched: 10.

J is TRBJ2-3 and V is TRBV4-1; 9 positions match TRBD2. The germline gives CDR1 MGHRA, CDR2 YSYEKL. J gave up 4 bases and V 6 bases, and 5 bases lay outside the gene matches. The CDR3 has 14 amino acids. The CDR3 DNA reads TGCGCCAGCAGGGGCGGGGGGGCTGCAGATACGCAGTATTTT. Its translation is CASRGGGAADTQYF.

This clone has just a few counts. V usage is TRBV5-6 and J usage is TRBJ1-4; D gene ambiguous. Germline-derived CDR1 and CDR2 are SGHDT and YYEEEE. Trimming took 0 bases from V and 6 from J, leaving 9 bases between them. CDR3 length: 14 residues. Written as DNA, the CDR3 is TGTGCCAGCAGCTTGGGGCCTCGGGATGAAAAACTGTTTTTT. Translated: CASSLGPRDEKLFF.

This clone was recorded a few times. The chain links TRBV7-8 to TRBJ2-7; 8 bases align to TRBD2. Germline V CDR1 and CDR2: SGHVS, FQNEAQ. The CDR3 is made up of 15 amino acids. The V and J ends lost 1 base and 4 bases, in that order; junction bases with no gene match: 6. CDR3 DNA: TGTGCCAGCAGCTTAGGCTCGGGACTAGGGTACGAGCAGTACTTC. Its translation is CASSLGSGLGYEQYF.

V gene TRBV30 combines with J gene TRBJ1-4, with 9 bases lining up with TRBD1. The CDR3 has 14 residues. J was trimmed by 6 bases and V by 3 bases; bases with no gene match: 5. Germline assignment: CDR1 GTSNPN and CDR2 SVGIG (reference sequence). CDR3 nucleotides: TGTGCCTGGAGGGACAGGGGAGTATATGAAAAACTGTTTTTT. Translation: CAWRDRGVYEKLFF.

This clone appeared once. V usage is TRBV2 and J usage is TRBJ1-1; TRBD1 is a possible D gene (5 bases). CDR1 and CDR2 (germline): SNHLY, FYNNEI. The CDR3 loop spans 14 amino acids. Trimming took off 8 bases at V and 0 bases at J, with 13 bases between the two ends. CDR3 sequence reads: CASAATAMNTEAFF. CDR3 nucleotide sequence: TGTGCCAGCGCCGCGACAGCAATGAACACTGAAGCTTTCTTT. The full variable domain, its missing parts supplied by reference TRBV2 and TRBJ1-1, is EPEVTQTPSHQVTQMGQEVILRCVPISNHLYFYWYRQILGQKVEFLVSFYNNEISEKSEIFDDQFSVERPDGSNFTLKIRSTKLEDSAMYFCASAATAMNTEAFFGQGTRLTVV.

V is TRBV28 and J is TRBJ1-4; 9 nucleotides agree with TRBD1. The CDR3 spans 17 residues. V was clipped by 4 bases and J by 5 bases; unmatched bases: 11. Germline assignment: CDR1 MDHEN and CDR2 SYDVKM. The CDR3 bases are TGTGCCAGCAGTTATTGGGGGAGGGGGACAGGGAATGAAAAACTGTTTTTT. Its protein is CASSYWGRGTGNEKLFF. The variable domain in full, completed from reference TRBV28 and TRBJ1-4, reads DVKVTQSSRYLVKRTGEKVFLECVQDMDHENMFWYRQDPGLGLRLIYFSYDVKMKEKGDIPEGYSVSREKKERFSLILESASTNQTSMYLCASSYWGRGTGNEKLFFGSGTQLSVL.

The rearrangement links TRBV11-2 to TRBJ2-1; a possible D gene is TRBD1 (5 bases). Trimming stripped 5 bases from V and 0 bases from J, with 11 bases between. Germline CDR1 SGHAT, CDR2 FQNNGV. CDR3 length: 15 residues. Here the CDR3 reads CASSVQGYSYNEQFF. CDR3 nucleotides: TGTGCCAGCAGCGTCCAGGGCTACTCCTACAATGAGCAGTTCTTC.

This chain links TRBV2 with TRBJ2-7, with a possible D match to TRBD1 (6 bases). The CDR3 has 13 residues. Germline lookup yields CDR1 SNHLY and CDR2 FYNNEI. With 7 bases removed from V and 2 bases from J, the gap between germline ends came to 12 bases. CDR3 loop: CASTYRVPYEQYF. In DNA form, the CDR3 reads TGTGCCAGCACGTACAGGGTACCCTACGAGCAGTACTTC.

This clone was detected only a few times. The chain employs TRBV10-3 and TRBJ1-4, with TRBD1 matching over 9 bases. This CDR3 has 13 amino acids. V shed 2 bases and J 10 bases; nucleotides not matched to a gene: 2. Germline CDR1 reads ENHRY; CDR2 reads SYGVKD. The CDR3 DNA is TGTGCCATCAGTGAGGACAGGGGGGGAAAACTGTTTTTT. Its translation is CAISEDRGGKLFF.

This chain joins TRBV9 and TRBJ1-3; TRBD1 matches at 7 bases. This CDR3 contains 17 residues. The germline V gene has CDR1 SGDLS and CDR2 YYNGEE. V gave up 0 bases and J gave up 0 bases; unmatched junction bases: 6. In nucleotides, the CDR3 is TGTGCCAGCAGCGTAGAGGGGGCACGACGCTCTGGAAACACCATATATTTT. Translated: CASSVEGARRSGNTIYF.

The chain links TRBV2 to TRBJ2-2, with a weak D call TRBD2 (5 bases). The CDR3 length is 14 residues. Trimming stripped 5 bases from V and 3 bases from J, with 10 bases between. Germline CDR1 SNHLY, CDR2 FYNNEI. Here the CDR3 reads CASSKLGDTGELFF. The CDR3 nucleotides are TGTGCCAGCAGTAAACTGGGAGACACCGGGGAGCTGTTTTTT.

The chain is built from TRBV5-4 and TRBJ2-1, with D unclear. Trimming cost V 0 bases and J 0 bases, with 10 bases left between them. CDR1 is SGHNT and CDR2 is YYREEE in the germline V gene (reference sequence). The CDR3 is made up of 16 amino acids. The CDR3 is CASSLDSPFSYNEQFF. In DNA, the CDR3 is TGTGCCAGCAGCTTGGATAGTCCTTTCTCCTACAATGAGCAGTTCTTC. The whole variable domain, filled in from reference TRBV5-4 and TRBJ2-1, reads ETGVTQSPTHLIKTRGQQVTLRCSSQSGHNTVSWYQQALGQGPQFIFQYYREEENGRGNFPPRFSGLQFPNYSSELNVNALELDDSALYLCASSLDSPFSYNEQFFGPGTRLTVL.

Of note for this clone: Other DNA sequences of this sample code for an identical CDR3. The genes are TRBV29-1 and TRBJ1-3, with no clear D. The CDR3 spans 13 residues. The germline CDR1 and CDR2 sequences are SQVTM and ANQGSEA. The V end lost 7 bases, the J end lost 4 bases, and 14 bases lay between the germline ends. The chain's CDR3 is CSAVVSSGNTIYF. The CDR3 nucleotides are TGCAGCGCGGTGGTAAGCTCCGGAAACACCATATATTTT.